Below, 13 T cell receptor beta chains from the same sample are listed, as sequenced in a study of T-cell memory formation after mild COVID-19. TCRdb analysed the 5' RACE reads with MiXCR anew, one entry per CDR3 protein. The repertoire holds about 390,000 distinct CDR3 sequences, with approximately 15% as singletons. The sequencing input was PBMCs or a T cell subset sorted from them (not recorded which). The receptors come from a man between 18 and 35 years old who had mild COVID-19 (a few samples of this study predate the infection). Cell type and time point are not known.

This clonotype was seen a few times. The chain is built from TRBV18 and TRBJ1-1; TRBD1 is a possible D gene (5 bases). The V and J ends lost 6 bases and 0 bases respectively, with 17 bases between them. CDR3 length equals 16 residues. The V gene's germline CDR1 is KGHSH and CDR2 LQKENI. The DNA of the CDR3 is TGTGCCAGCTCCCTTAATTTCCGGGGCATGAACACTGAAGCTTTCTTT. Translated: CASSLNFRGMNTEAFF.

This clonotype was picked up a small number of times. The gene calls are TRBV10-3 and TRBJ2-3, with 10 nucleotides matching TRBD2. This CDR3 has 16 amino acids. The V gene end was trimmed by 2 bases and the J gene end by 3 bases; junction bases not matched to a gene: 5. From germline, CDR1 is ENHRY and CDR2 SYGVKD. Written as DNA, the CDR3 is TGTGCCATCAGTGAGCCCCGTAGCGGGGGGACAGATACGCAGTATTTT. The encoded protein is CAISEPRSGGTDTQYF.

This clonotype was counted between two and nine times. This rearrangement joins TRBV5-5 to TRBJ1-2; TRBD1 might be the D (6 bases). Deletions cut 0 bases from V and 4 bases from J, with 22 bases between. CDR1 is SGHKS and CDR2 is YYEKEE in the germline V gene (reference sequence). The CDR3 runs to 18 residues. CDR3 residues: CASSLVSSGRGDFYGYTF. CDR3 nucleotide sequence: TGTGCCAGCAGCTTGGTATCTTCGGGCAGGGGTGATTTCTATGGCTACACCTTC. Filled out from reference TRBV5-5 and TRBJ1-2, the complete variable domain reads DAGVTQSPTHLIKTRGQQVTLRCSPISGHKSVSWYQQVLGQGPQFIFQYYEKEERGRGNFPDRFSARQFPNYSSELNVNALLLGDSALYLCASSLVSSGRGDFYGYTFGSGTRLTVV.

The chain links TRBV9 to TRBJ2-7; 7 bases line up with TRBD1. This CDR3 comprises 13 residues. Germline V gene data show CDR1 as SGDLS and CDR2 as YYNGEE. Trimming at V came to 4 bases and at J to 5 bases, leaving 6 bases not matched to a gene. The CDR3 DNA is TGTGCCAGCAGCAGACAGGGTAATGACGAGCAGTACTTC. Translated: CASSRQGNDEQYF.

This CDR3 reads CSASEQGYYGYTF. The CDR3 bases are TGCAGTGCTAGTGAACAGGGTTATTATGGCTACACCTTC. The chain couples TRBV20-1 to TRBJ1-2; D is perhaps TRBD1 (6 bases). The CDR3 totals 13 residues. The germline gives CDR1 DFQATT, CDR2 SNEGSKA (reference sequence). Trimming removed 3 bases at V and 5 bases at J, with 13 bases between.

This clonotype showed up many times. CDR3 sequence: CASSRQPYEQYV. CDR3 DNA sequence: TGTGCCAGCTCACGACAACCCTACGAGCAGTACGTC. The rearrangement links TRBV18 to TRBJ2-7, with D unclear. Trimming shortened V by 4 bases and J by 2 bases, and 6 bases separated the two germline ends. The CDR3 consists of 12 residues. The V gene's germline CDR1 is KGHSH and CDR2 LQKENI.

The V gene is TRBV4-2, the J gene TRBJ2-1, with a tentative D call TRBD2 (5 bases). V was shortened by 0 bases and J by 10 bases, with 13 bases between the two germline ends. The CDR3 runs 14 residues. Germline V gene sequence: CDR1 LGHNA, CDR2 YNFKEQ. Written as DNA, the CDR3 is TGTGCCAGCAGCCAAGACGAGGGCCTGCCCGAGCAGTTCTTC. Protein: CASSQDEGLPEQFF.

The CDR3 here is CASSQGQGPSRGPLHF. Here the CDR3 DNA reads TGTGCCAGCAGCCAGGGACAGGGGCCGAGCCGAGGGCCCCTCCACTTT. V gene TRBV6-6 combines with J gene TRBJ1-6; TRBD1 agrees at 10 bases. The CDR3 spans 16 residues. V shed 6 bases and J 13 bases; nucleotides not matched to a gene: 15. Germline V gives CDR1 MNHNY, CDR2 SVGAGI (reference sequence).

The chain joins TRBV4-1 to TRBJ2-1; 14 bases align to TRBD2. This CDR3 region has 18 residues. CDR1 and CDR2 (germline): MGHRA, YSYEKL. With V trimmed by 3 bases and J by 6 bases, 10 bases remained unmatched. CDR3 in amino acids: CASSQLDLGLAGGNEQFF. CDR3 DNA sequence: TGCGCCAGCAGCCAGCTCGACCTCGGACTAGCGGGGGGCAATGAGCAGTTCTTC.

This clonotype was seen at least ten times. The chain carries TRBV12-3 or TRBV12-4 and TRBJ1-2; tentatively, D is TRBD1 (6 bases). V was cut by 5 bases and J by 7 bases, with 20 bases left in between. The CDR3 contains 15 residues. The CDR3 loop reads CASSLSVGGISGYTF. For the CDR3, the DNA is TGTGCCAGCAGTCTTTCTGTAGGGGGGATTTCTGGCTACACCTTC.

This clonotype has a count of ten or more. V and J are TRBV4-3 and TRBJ2-3, with D possibly TRBD2 on 5 matching bases. The V gene lost 3 bases and the J gene lost 6 bases, with 13 bases spanning the gap. Looked up from germline, CDR1 is LGHNA and CDR2 is YSLEER. The CDR3 is made up of 14 amino acids. CDR3 residues: CASSQPGSGDTQYF. The CDR3 region has the DNA TGCGCCAGCAGCCAGCCCGGGTCGGGGGATACGCAGTATTTT.

This clonotype turned up a few times. This chain's CDR3 is CASSFGRDREETQYF. CDR3 nucleotides: TGTGCCAGCAGTTTCGGGAGGGACAGGGAAGAGACCCAGTACTTC. This chain uses TRBV12-3 or TRBV12-4 with TRBJ2-5, with a tentative D call TRBD1 (9 bases). The CDR3 runs 15 residues. V gave up 3 bases and J gave up 3 bases, with 14 bases separating them.

In DNA, the CDR3 is TGCGCCAGCAGCCAAGGCATCAGGCGAGAAGAGACCCAGTACTTC. It is translated as CASSQGIRREETQYF. V gene TRBV4-1 combines with J gene TRBJ2-5; no clear D. The CDR3 covers 15 residues. The germline V and J ends were trimmed by 1 base and 3 bases, with 12 bases remaining between them. From germline, CDR1 is MGHRA and CDR2 YSYEKL.